This T cell receptor (delta chain) is drawn from a study of gamma-delta chains in newborns, infants, children. At the level of the study: Microbial exposure reportedly drives polyclonal innate γδ T cell expansion after birth.

This clone has more than one count but fewer than ten. With CATT, TCRdb re-called clones from the reads. Altogether approximately 12,000 delta-chain clones are present, 8.5% to 9% being singletons, with the ten largest covering more than 3.5%. Trimming cost V 2 bases and J 5 bases; bases outside gene matches: 5. Germline-derived CDR1 and CDR2 are GEAIGNYY and EKD. The CDR3 loop spans 17 amino acids. This TCR derives from a child who was a newborn, infant or young child, either healthy, febrile or measles-vaccinated (not recorded which). The genes are TRDV2 and TRDJ3; TRDD3 matches at 10 bases. Source material: blood. CDR3 sequence (DNA): TGTGCCTGTGACATACTGGGGGATTGGAGGGACACCCGACAGATGTTTTTC. Translating gives CACDILGDWRDTRQMFF.